This T cell receptor beta chain was found in a study of patients and donors after allogeneic stem cell transplantation (dated by TCRdb to about 2020). The library relied on RT-PCR. Sequenced using a NextSeq 550. TCRdb reprocessing: public reads trimmed at Q25 with fastp, clones called with MiXCR, in-frame beta chains kept. All rows with the same CDR3 protein become a single entry with the most common DNA and genes. The sample includes a few hundred thousand distinct CDR3 sequences, with more than 35% observed a single time. Of the sample, approximately 10% is held by the ten largest clones. The CDR1 and CDR2 encoded by the germline V gene (reference sequence) are SGHKS and YYEKEE. V is clipped by 7 bases and J by 0 bases, and the sequence between their germline boundaries is 15 bases long. Including cysteine and phenylalanine, the CDR3 has 15 amino acids. The retained sequence is limited to the CDR3, 45 bases, with the frame set at the first base.

With regard to this clonotype: It has no known antigen specificity. Base qualities are not at hand, and no much larger clone is one base apart.

The TCR sequence derives from a human donor who was either an allogeneic HSCT recipient or a stem cell or donor lymphocyte infusion donor (not recorded which). It is not recorded whose cells these are; they may come from a transplant donor. Recombination joined TRBV5-5 with TRBJ2-3; the best D guess is TRBD2, with 5 bases matching. The specimen was blood, either unsorted or a sorted T cell fraction (not recorded which). The sequenced DNA is TGTGCCAGCCTGCTCGGGGTTACTAGCACAGATACGCAGTATTTT. This gives the protein CASLLGVTSTDTQYF.